This note documents a single T cell receptor beta chain sequence. The target of this receptor is not known. The junction departs from germline at one end; a sequencing error may be responsible. This record belongs to a study of tumor and adjacent non-tumor tissue in lung cancer (dated by TCRdb to the late 2010s). Regarding the study in general: By cancer type, the cohort comprised eleven to twelve adenocarcinoma patients, 2 squamous cell carcinoma patients and 1 small cell lung cancer patient. The roughly 15 patients were aged roughly 31 to 80 years, included about ten men and 5 women, and had TNM stage I to III disease. In total, sequencing yielded 95 million to 150 million productive TCRbeta reads, which works out to an average of about 4.17 million reads per sample. Using bulk TCRbeta repertoires from some 15 lung cancer patients, the study set lung tumor tissue side by side with matched distant non-tumor lung tissue. A few dozen paired specimens, one tumor and one normal lung sample per patient, were profiled by TCRbeta CDR3 sequencing. The study at large found these results: Because peripheral blood was not sequenced, the blood TCRbeta repertoires of the lung cancer patients in the study went unexamined. Neither the sequencing platform nor unique molecular identifiers are mentioned in the methods. The top 100 clones accounted for a significantly larger cumulative portion of the repertoire in normal lung than in tumor tissue. Tumor tissue showed significantly greater TCR diversity (inverse Simpson) than normal lung tissue (around 450 vs 150, P = 0.0075, Mann-Whitney U test). With only around 16 patients in the cohort, the authors noted that larger samples and more detailed clinical data are needed. TCR diversity was significantly higher in younger patients, and higher tumor TCR diversity was associated with shorter overall and disease-free survival.

RNA was extracted from bulk unsorted tissue and checked for quality with a NanoDrop ND-1000 and an Agilent 2100. The donors were newly diagnosed lung cancer patients admitted for thoracic surgery in China from August to November 2014 who had not received prior chemotherapy. Patients who had received previous radiotherapy or chemotherapy, or who had another concurrent cancer, were excluded from the study. Pieces of surgical tissue measuring about 1-2.3 cm3 were kept in RNAlater solution and held at -80 degrees C until needed. From a lookup of the germline V gene, CDR1 and CDR2 are LGHNA and YNFKEQ. Inclusive of the bounding cysteine and phenylalanine, the CDR3 is 17 residues long. Only the CDR3 portion is preserved as DNA: 51 bases, with reading frame beginning at the first base. Library prep was done by multiplex PCR. TCRdb names Illumina HiSeq 2500 as the instrument used. TCRbeta libraries were constructed through three rounds of nested PCR with primers (Table S4) according to protocols adapted from ARM-PCR. Before sequencing, PCR products of 200-500 bp were excised from the gel and purified with the QIAquick gel extraction kit. The published analysis was carried out like this. Trimmomatic was used to clean the reads, FLASH was used to merge the reads into complete CDR3 sequences, and MiTCR was used to assign the reads to V(D)J germline segments. Clonal diversity was computed as the inverse Simpson's index with VDJtools. In-frame sequences lacking a premature stop codon were counted as productive reads. TCRdb redid the processing of the public reads, applying fastp at Q25 and MiXCR, and retained in-frame beta chains. Duplicate CDR3 protein sequences are folded into a single record with the most common DNA and genes. These V and J calls rely on TCRdb rather than the paper's analysis. Recorded for this sample are approximately 100,000 distinct CDR3 sequences; more than 70% of them occurred a single time. Roughly 35% of the sample lies in the top ten.

The chain uses TRBV4-2 and TRBJ2-3, with 10 bases in between that match TRBD2. Sample: lung tumor tissue. The clonotype originates from a woman aged 55-69 years with non-small cell lung cancer. The CDR3 protein sequence reads: CASSQVGASGGTNTQYF. The nucleotide sequence is TGTGCTAGCAGCCAAGTGGGTGCTAGCGGGGGCACAAATACGCAGTATTTT.